This T cell receptor (beta chain) was captured in a study of shared clonotypes between healthy human individuals. Study as a whole: Contributing individuals were a couple of females and a few males aged 18 to 49. General study findings and limits: Clonotype sharing among donors was thought likely to change with sequencing depth. Non-shared clonotypes showed lower generation probabilities than clonotypes common to all four donors.

The authors ran the assay at deep level. The data were produced by immunoSEQ multiplex PCR, yet TCRdb's version contains in-frame clones alone and is incomplete. The sample lists about 300,000 clones, about 74% occurring once. Note on this clone: Its antigen remains unidentified.

The CDR3 contains 19 residues. V lost 5 bases, J lost 1 base, and 14 bases stayed unmatched. Germline V lookup: CDR1 SEHNR, CDR2 FQNEAQ (reference sequence). The clonotype was recovered from a man aged 25 to 40 in good health. V and J are TRBV7-9 and TRBJ2-1; 10 bases line up with TRBD2. Sequenced input: memory CD4+ T cells sorted from blood. The subset: CD45RA-negative fraction. CDR3 bases: TGTGCCAGCAGCCCCGACGGCCCTAAAGCGGGAGGGTCCTACAATGAGCAGTTCTTC. This codes for CASSPDGPKAGGSYNEQFF.